The 27 T cell receptor beta chains below were found in one sample sequenced in a study of a mutant IDH1 vaccine in newly diagnosed glioma. These receptors' targets are unknown. Time point noted: week 35, safety follow-up. One vaccine dose held 300 ug of mutant IDH1 20-mer peptide and came with topical imiquimod. Method: immunoSEQ multiplex PCR; TCRdb's copy keeps in-frame clones and lacks some. The sample contains roughly 60,000 clones, roughly 76% of which appear only once. Source: PBMCs, taken from a glioma patient whose treatment included an IDH1 peptide vaccine. The receptors shown here come from a middle-aged man with glioma.

The rearrangement joins TRBV7-2 to TRBJ2-7, with 15 bases identical to TRBD2. The CDR3 contains 18 residues. CDR1 and CDR2 from the germline V gene are SGHTA and FQGNSA. V lost 5 bases to trimming and J lost 6 bases; unmatched junction nucleotides: 14. The CDR3 DNA sequence: TGTGCCAGCAGCCTGCGGACTAGCGGGGGGGCCGGTCGTGGCGAGCAGTACTTC. It is translated as CASSLRTSGGAGRGEQYF.

This chain links TRBV11-2 with TRBJ1-1; 7 bases agree with TRBD1. Germline assignment: CDR1 SGHAT and CDR2 FQNNGV. The V and J ends lost 3 bases and 0 bases, in that order; junction bases with no gene match: 4. The CDR3 sequence is 15 residues long. The CDR3 here is CASSFPGQLNTEAFF. CDR3 nucleotides: TGTGCCAGCAGCTTTCCGGGACAGCTGAACACTGAAGCTTTCTTT.

The CDR3 nucleotides read TGTGCCAGCAGCTTGGGACTAGCCCCCTCGGATGAGCAGTTCTTC. It is translated as CASSLGLAPSDEQFF. The chain combines TRBV5-5 with TRBJ2-1; 7 nucleotides agree with TRBD2. From germline, CDR1 is SGHKS and CDR2 YYEKEE (reference sequence). The CDR3 extends over 15 amino acids. V dropped 0 bases and J dropped 8; count of bases not matched to a gene: 8.

In DNA, the CDR3 is TGTGCCAGCTCACTTGCCGGGGCAACGACTGGAAACACCATATATTTT. This codes for CASSLAGATTGNTIYF. This chain uses TRBV18 with TRBJ1-3; tentative D call: TRBD1 (5 bases). V lost 4 bases to trimming and J lost 2 bases, with 15 bases between them. The CDR3 has 16 residues. CDR1 is KGHSH, CDR2 LQKENI, per germline.

This clone came up once. The gene calls are TRBV27 and TRBJ2-3, with 15 bases lining up with TRBD2. Germline trimming cut 6 bases from V and 4 bases from J; bases unmatched to any gene: 2. Germline V gene data show CDR1 as MNHEY and CDR2 as SMNVEV (reference sequence). CDR3 length: 15 residues. The CDR3 DNA reads TGTGCCAGCAGGGGACTAGCGGGAGGCCCAGATACGCAGTATTTT. Protein sequence: CASRGLAGGPDTQYF.

This clone was observed a single time. This chain links TRBV18 with TRBJ1-5; no definite D call. Germline V CDR1 and CDR2: KGHSH, LQKENI. Trimming cost V 4 bases and J 3 bases, with 13 bases left between them. This CDR3 has 15 residues. The CDR3 reads CASSRLGPINQPQHF. CDR3 bases: TGTGCCAGCTCACGACTAGGACCTATCAATCAGCCCCAGCATTTT.

This sequence joins TRBV28 and TRBJ2-4; perhaps TRBD1 as D (8 bases). V lost 3 bases and J lost 1, with 16 bases in between. The CDR3 extends over 17 amino acids. Per the germline V gene, CDR1 is MDHEN and CDR2 is SYDVKM. CDR3 protein: CASSFRTGRVAKNIQYF. The DNA of the CDR3 is TGTGCCAGCAGTTTCAGGACAGGGAGGGTTGCCAAAAACATTCAGTACTTC.

Note on this clone: The junction does not match germline at one end; this may be a read error. The chain employs TRBV5-6 and TRBJ1-6, with D tentatively TRBD1 (6 bases). Germline loops: CDR1 SGHDT, CDR2 YYEEEE. The CDR3 contains 16 residues. The DNA of the CDR3 is TGTGCCAGCAGCTTGGTGACAGGCTCCCATAATTCACCCCTCCACTTT. It yields the protein CASSLVTGSHNSPLHF. The complete variable domain, with remaining parts taken from reference TRBV5-6 and TRBJ1-6, reads DAGVTQSPTHLIKTRGQQVTLRCSPKSGHDTVSWYQQALGQGPQFIFQYYEEEERQRGNFPDRFSGHQFPNYSSELNVNALLLGDSALYLCASSLVTGSHNSPLHFGNGTRLTVT.

V and J are TRBV5-4 and TRBJ1-1; possibly TRBD1 for D (5 bases). Germline V gene lookup returns CDR1 SGHNT and CDR2 YYREEE (reference sequence). The length of the CDR3 is 12 residues. With 2 bases removed from V and 4 bases from J, the gap between germline ends came to 6 bases. CDR3 protein: CASSFGGTEAFF. The CDR3 DNA is TGTGCCAGCAGCTTTGGGGGCACTGAAGCTTTCTTT.

The genes are TRBV7-2 and TRBJ1-1, with TRBD1 identical over 9 bases. V lost 1 base, J lost 5 bases, and 2 bases stayed unmatched. Germline lookup yields CDR1 SGHTA and CDR2 FQGNSA. The CDR3 covers 14 residues. CDR3 protein: CASSLEGTGTEAFF. CDR3 DNA: TGTGCCAGCAGCTTAGAGGGGACAGGGACTGAAGCTTTCTTT.

The V and J genes are TRBV5-1 and TRBJ2-7; 10 nucleotides line up with TRBD1. This CDR3 has 14 amino acids. Trimming took 4 bases from V and 6 from J; bases not matched to a gene: 7. Germline V gene lookup returns CDR1 SGHRS and CDR2 YFSETQ. CDR3 region: CASSGGQGFPEQYF. The CDR3, as DNA: TGCGCCAGCAGCGGGGGACAGGGGTTTCCCGAGCAGTACTTC.

V usage is TRBV7-8 and J usage is TRBJ1-2; 7 bases align to TRBD1. The V segment lost 5 bases and the J segment 8 bases; nucleotides outside the gene matches: 8. The length of the CDR3 is 13 residues. The germline V gene has CDR1 SGHVS and CDR2 FQNEAQ. The CDR3 coding sequence is TGTGCCAGCAGCGACACAGGGGAAGTAGGCTACACCTTC. Protein product: CASSDTGEVGYTF.

The rearrangement joins TRBV7-3 to TRBJ2-2; D gene uncertain. V was clipped by 2 bases and J by 2 bases, with 6 bases between them. CDR1 and CDR2 (germline): SGHTA, FQGTGA. The CDR3 loop spans 14 amino acids. The CDR3 is CASSLRPNTGELFF. The CDR3 coding sequence is TGTGCCAGCAGCTTACGTCCTAACACCGGGGAGCTGTTTTTT.

There are a few counts of this clone. The chain uses TRBV7-8 and TRBJ1-1, with D hard to call. The CDR3 consists of 9 residues. Germline V gene data show CDR1 as SGHVS and CDR2 as FQNEAQ. The germline V and J ends were trimmed by 8 bases and 11 bases, with 9 bases remaining between them. CDR3 nucleotides: TGTGCCAGCGGGTCGTGGGCTTTCTTT. This translates into CASGSWAFF.

This clone was recorded a few times. The chain is built from TRBV18 and TRBJ1-3; possibly TRBD1 for D (5 bases). The ends were cut back, 2 bases at V and 2 bases at J, with 13 bases in the middle. This CDR3 comprises 16 residues. Per germline, CDR1 KGHSH and CDR2 LQKENI. DNA for the CDR3: TGTGCCAGCTCACCAACGCCCGGGGGGACTGGAAACACCATATATTTT. Its protein product is CASSPTPGGTGNTIYF.

This clone appeared a single time. The chain links TRBV2 to TRBJ1-3; no reliable D call. This CDR3 is built from 18 residues. The germline gives CDR1 SNHLY, CDR2 FYNNEI. V was shortened by 1 base and J by 0 bases, with 16 bases between the two germline ends. The CDR3, as DNA: TGTGCCAGCAGTGAAGAAGGTGCGGCAGGCCTCTCTGGAAACACCATATATTTT. Its translation: CASSEEGAAGLSGNTIYF. The whole variable domain, remainder taken from reference TRBV2 and TRBJ1-3, is EPEVTQTPSHQVTQMGQEVILRCVPISNHLYFYWYRQILGQKVEFLVSFYNNEISEKSEIFDDQFSVERPDGSNFTLKIRSTKLEDSAMYFCASSEEGAAGLSGNTIYFGEGSWLTVV.

V is TRBV28 and J is TRBJ1-1, with D possibly TRBD1 on 5 matching bases. Looked up from germline, CDR1 is MDHEN and CDR2 is SYDVKM. V lost 4 bases, J lost 3 bases, and 15 bases lay in between. This CDR3 is 15 amino acids long. CDR3 coding DNA: TGTGCCAGCAGTTCGCTCGGGACGGCAGACACTGAAGCTTTCTTT. Translating it yields CASSSLGTADTEAFF.

The chain links TRBV6-1 to TRBJ1-6; possible D gene TRBD1, 6 bases. Germline V gene sequence: CDR1 MNHNS, CDR2 SASEGT. The CDR3 consists of 16 residues. Trimming removed 4 bases at V and 7 bases at J, with 17 bases between. CDR3 protein: CASSVRTAGRNSPLHF. CDR3 in DNA: TGTGCCAGCAGTGTACGGACAGCAGGCAGGAATTCACCCCTCCACTTT.

The chain employs TRBV5-1 and TRBJ2-1, with 7 bases aligning to TRBD1. The germline CDR1 and CDR2 sequences are SGHRS and YFSETQ. This CDR3 spans 18 amino acids. With V trimmed by 0 bases and J by 0 bases, 9 bases remained unmatched. The CDR3 region has the DNA TGCGCCAGCAGCTTGGTCGGACAGGATTCGAGCTCCTACAATGAGCAGTTCTTC. Translation: CASSLVGQDSSSYNEQFF.

The chain uses TRBV5-1 and TRBJ2-2; no clear D gene. From germline, CDR1 is SGHRS and CDR2 YFSETQ. This CDR3 is 13 amino acids long. Trimming took 4 bases from V and 6 from J, leaving 10 bases between them. In DNA, the CDR3 is TGCGCCAGCAGCAACAGTTCATCCGGGGAGCTGTTTTTT. Protein sequence: CASSNSSSGELFF.

This chain uses TRBV7-6 with TRBJ1-3; D ambiguous. The CDR3 spans 13 residues. V gave up 3 bases and J gave up 0 bases, with 3 bases separating them. Germline assignment: CDR1 SGHVS and CDR2 FNYEAQ. For the CDR3, the DNA is TGTGCCAGCAGCTTGAGCTCTGGAAACACCATATATTTT. This encodes CASSLSSGNTIYF.

The chain is built from TRBV9 and TRBJ1-3; maybe TRBD1 (5 bases). The V end lost 4 bases, the J end lost 0 bases, and 14 bases lay between the germline ends. The CDR3 is 16 amino acids. The germline gives CDR1 SGDLS, CDR2 YYNGEE. Here the CDR3 DNA reads TGTGCCAGCAGCACCGACCGACAGACCTCTGGAAACACCATATATTTT. This gives the protein CASSTDRQTSGNTIYF.

The chain couples TRBV7-8 to TRBJ2-1; 10 nucleotides agree with TRBD2. The V gene end was trimmed by 6 bases and the J gene end by 15 bases; junction bases not matched to a gene: 11. Per the germline V gene, CDR1 is SGHVS and CDR2 is FQNEAQ. There are 13 residues in the CDR3. The CDR3 is CASRERGGPYPFF. As DNA, the CDR3 is TGTGCCAGCAGGGAGCGGGGGGGGCCTTACCCGTTCTTC. The entire variable domain, with the rest obtained from reference TRBV7-8 and TRBJ2-1, is as follows: GAGVSQSPRYKVAKRGQDVALRCDPISGHVSLFWYQQALGQGPEFLTYFQNEAQLDKSGLPSDRFFAERPEGSVSTLKIQRTQQEDSAVYLCASRERGGPYPFFGPGTRLTVL.

The rearrangement links TRBV6-5 to TRBJ1-1; D gene ambiguous. The ends were cut back, 0 bases at V and 1 base at J, with 9 bases in the middle. Germline-derived CDR1 and CDR2 are MNHEY and SVGAGI. The CDR3 is 15 amino acids. The CDR3 is CASSYSRRQNTEAFF. The CDR3 nucleotides are TGTGCCAGCAGTTACTCTCGTCGGCAGAACACTGAAGCTTTCTTT.

The V and J genes are TRBV5-1 and TRBJ1-2, with D unclear. The CDR3 contains 12 residues. The V and J ends lost 0 bases and 5 bases respectively, with 5 bases between them. Germline values: CDR1 SGHRS, CDR2 YFSETQ. CDR3 residues: CASSLGGYGYTF. The CDR3 nucleotides read TGCGCCAGCAGCTTGGGAGGTTATGGCTACACCTTC.

This clone occurred a few times. The V and J genes are TRBV7-9 and TRBJ2-1; 7 bases are a match to TRBD1. Germline V gene lookup returns CDR1 SEHNR and CDR2 FQNEAQ (reference sequence). The CDR3 spans 15 residues. After removal of 3 bases from V and 3 bases from J, the junction contained 5 bases not matched to a gene. CDR3 DNA sequence: TGTGCCAGCAGCTTTAACACAGGGGACTACAATGAGCAGTTCTTC. It is translated as CASSFNTGDYNEQFF.

The CDR3 bases are TGTGCCAGCAGCTCGGGACTAGAGTTACCGTTCTTC. Amino acids: CASSSGLELPFF. V is TRBV5-4 and J is TRBJ2-1; 8 nucleotides match TRBD2. V lost 3 bases, J lost 15 bases, and 8 bases stayed unmatched. This CDR3 spans 12 amino acids. CDR1 is SGHNT and CDR2 is YYREEE in the germline V gene (reference sequence).